These 22 T cell receptor beta chains originate from one sample sequenced in a study of vaccination and CD4 T cells after COVID-19. As to treatment: roughly ten-day PBMC culture with coronavirus spike peptide pools or control peptides (ViraFEST assay). Their antigens remain unidentified. Sequencing of the DNA from cultured CD4+ T cells was carried out with the Oncomine TCR Beta short-read assay. TCRdb processed the PCR reads anew with MiXCR; each CDR3 protein has one entry. The table includes about 14,000 distinct CDR3 sequences, under 60% detected once. Sequenced here: CD4+ T cells from blood, cultured in vitro, sampled before SARS-CoV-2 vaccination. Receptor source: a human donor who had recovered from COVID-19.

This chain uses TRBV7-9 with TRBJ2-7; D gene ambiguous. CDR1 SEHNR and CDR2 FQNEAQ come from the germline V gene (reference sequence). CDR3 length equals 14 residues. V was clipped by 5 bases and J by 0 bases, with 11 bases between them. The CDR3 sequence: CASSPHVLSYEQYF. The CDR3 DNA is TGTGCCAGCAGCCCCCATGTACTCTCCTACGAGCAGTACTTC.

V usage is TRBV25-1 and J usage is TRBJ1-1; possibly TRBD1 for D (5 bases). V was shortened by 6 bases and J by 0 bases, with 14 bases between the two germline ends. The CDR3 runs 15 residues. Per the germline V gene, CDR1 is MGHDK and CDR2 is SYGVNS. CDR3 bases: TGTGCCAGCAGCAGGGTCTGGGGGATGAACACTGAAGCTTTCTTT. Its protein product is CASSRVWGMNTEAFF.

This rearrangement joins TRBV6-4 to TRBJ2-1; TRBD2 agrees at 12 bases. V shed 0 bases and J 6 bases; nucleotides not matched to a gene: 0. Germline V lookup: CDR1 MRHNA, CDR2 SNTAGT. This CDR3 comprises 15 residues. The CDR3 coding sequence is TGTGCCAGCAGTGACTCGACTAGCGGGAGCAATGAGCAGTTCTTC. Its protein product is CASSDSTSGSNEQFF.

The chain links TRBV6-2 or TRBV6-3 to TRBJ2-7; D is unresolved. This CDR3 is built from 12 residues. Trimming cost V 4 bases and J 10 bases, with 14 bases left between them. Germline CDR1 is MNHEY and CDR2 is SVGEGT. CDR3 coding DNA: TGTGCCAGCAGTTCGTCTATCACCCCACAGTACTTC. It translates to CASSSSITPQYF.

This clonotype was detected only once. The chain employs TRBV7-2 and TRBJ2-5, with TRBD2 identical over 10 bases. The CDR3 covers 15 residues. In germline, CDR1 is SGHTA, CDR2 FQGNSA. V shed 4 bases and J 10 bases; nucleotides not matched to a gene: 12. The CDR3 spells CASSYYTSGMLIQYF. Here the CDR3 DNA reads TGTGCCAGCAGCTACTACACTAGCGGGATGTTAATCCAGTACTTC.

The chain carries TRBV11-2 and TRBJ1-2; a possible D gene is TRBD1 (6 bases). Germline values: CDR1 SGHAT, CDR2 FQNNGV. The CDR3 has 13 amino acids. Trimming left V 3 bases short and J 7 bases short, with 12 bases between. As DNA, the CDR3 is TGTGCCAGCAGCTTGCGGGGGCGGTCTGGCTACACCTTC. Its translation is CASSLRGRSGYTF.

The J gene is TRBJ1-6, the V gene TRBV27; maybe TRBD1 (5 bases). The V gene lost 2 bases and the J gene lost 12 bases, with 17 bases spanning the gap. The germline V gene encodes CDR1 MNHEY and CDR2 SMNVEV (reference sequence). There are 15 residues in the CDR3. The DNA for the CDR3 is TGTGCCAGCAGTTTAATCAGACAGAGCACTGTACCCCTCCACTTT. Translated, it gives CASSLIRQSTVPLHF.

This sequence joins TRBV7-8 and TRBJ1-5, with 9 bases matching TRBD1. The CDR3 length is 16 residues. V shed 3 bases, J shed 7 bases, and the junction held 10 bases outside the gene matches. Germline-derived CDR1 and CDR2 are SGHVS and FQNEAQ. CDR3 DNA: TGTGCCAGCAGCTTTCGGACAGGGGCTAAAAAACAGCCCCAGCATTTT. Protein sequence: CASSFRTGAKKQPQHF.

The chain uses TRBV5-4 and TRBJ2-5; D perhaps matches TRBD1 (5 bases). V was cut by 0 bases and J by 1 base, with 13 bases left in between. Germline loops: CDR1 SGHNT, CDR2 YYREEE (reference sequence). The CDR3 is made up of 16 amino acids. CDR3 bases: TGTGCCAGCAGCTTGGCCGGTCTGCAGGGCCAAGAGACCCAGTACTTC. Amino acids: CASSLAGLQGQETQYF.

The chain employs TRBV27 and TRBJ2-2, with TRBD1 matching over 7 bases. Germline V CDR1 and CDR2: MNHEY, SMNVEV (reference sequence). The CDR3 is 17 residues long. Trimming at V came to 4 bases and at J to 1 base, leaving 9 bases not matched to a gene. The CDR3: CASSSYQGVRNTGELFF. In nucleotides, the CDR3 is TGTGCCAGCAGTTCGTATCAGGGGGTGAGGAACACCGGGGAGCTGTTTTTT.

The chain joins TRBV6-2 or TRBV6-3 to TRBJ1-1, with no clear D. V lost 6 bases, J lost 1 base, and 15 bases lay in between. The CDR3 covers 15 residues. Germline CDR1 reads MNHEY; CDR2 reads SVGEGT. The CDR3 is CASRQKTIRNTEAFF. CDR3 DNA: TGTGCCAGCAGACAGAAAACAATACGGAACACTGAAGCTTTCTTT.

The chain has TRBV28 and TRBJ1-5, with a weak D call TRBD1 (5 bases). The CDR3 consists of 12 residues. Trimming stripped 5 bases from V and 4 bases from J, with 6 bases between. Germline V gene lookup returns CDR1 MDHEN and CDR2 SYDVKM. The CDR3 here is CASSGGNQPQHF. The CDR3 bases are TGTGCCAGCAGTGGGGGGAATCAGCCCCAGCATTTT.

This chain joins TRBV20-1 and TRBJ2-1; a possible D gene is TRBD1 (6 bases). The CDR3 sequence is 17 residues long. Per germline, CDR1 DFQATT and CDR2 SNEGSKA (reference sequence). Trimming removed 0 bases at V and 4 bases at J, with 19 bases between. The CDR3 region is CSARDMGASRLYNEQFF. The DNA of the CDR3 is TGCAGTGCTAGAGATATGGGGGCTAGCAGGTTATACAATGAGCAGTTCTTC.

This sequence joins TRBV6-1 and TRBJ1-1; 7 bases align to TRBD1. The CDR3 sequence is 14 residues long. The V segment lost 9 bases and the J segment 4 bases; nucleotides outside the gene matches: 11. Germline V lookup: CDR1 MNHNS, CDR2 SASEGT. CDR3 protein: CASRDSRWSTEAFF. Here the CDR3 DNA reads TGTGCCAGTCGGGACAGTCGATGGAGCACTGAAGCTTTCTTT.

This clonotype has a handful of counts. V gene TRBV7-9 combines with J gene TRBJ1-1; D unclear. CDR3 length: 12 amino acids. CDR1 and CDR2 from the germline V gene are SEHNR and FQNEAQ (reference sequence). The germline V and J ends were trimmed by 0 bases and 9 bases, with 8 bases remaining between them. As DNA, the CDR3 is TGTGCCAGCAGCTTAGCGGGTTCAAAAGCTTTCTTT. Translated: CASSLAGSKAFF.

J is TRBJ2-3 and V is TRBV20-1; 7 bases are shared with TRBD1. The J segment lost 3 bases and the V segment lost 6 bases, leaving 12 bases of the junction unmatched. Germline CDR1 reads DFQATT; CDR2 reads SNEGSKA (reference sequence). The CDR3 is 15 amino acids. The CDR3 spells CSARPTGLKTDTQYF. CDR3 bases: TGCAGTGCACGCCCGACAGGGTTAAAGACAGATACGCAGTATTTT.

The chain combines TRBV20-1 with TRBJ2-7, with unresolved D. In germline, CDR1 is DFQATT, CDR2 SNEGSKA (reference sequence). The CDR3 is 10 amino acids. Trimming removed 4 bases at V and 0 bases at J, with 1 base between. CDR3 coding DNA: TGCAGTGCTACCTCCTACGAGCAGTACTTC. This gives the protein CSATSYEQYF.

The V and J genes are TRBV4-3 and TRBJ1-6; weak D call: TRBD1 (5 bases). V lost 4 bases and J lost 9, with 16 bases in between. In germline, CDR1 is LGHNA, CDR2 YSLEER. The CDR3 loop spans 15 amino acids. The chain's CDR3 is CASSRGPQTGSPLHF. In nucleotides, the CDR3 is TGCGCCAGCAGCCGGGGCCCCCAGACTGGTTCACCCCTCCACTTT.

About this clonotype: One end of the junction is discordant with germline, which a read error may explain. The chain recombines TRBV6-1 with TRBJ1-2, with D uncertain. The CDR3 extends over 13 amino acids. Germline CDR1 is MNHNS and CDR2 is SASEGT. This CDR3 is CASNEGFSYGYTF. CDR3 DNA sequence: TGTGCCAGCAATGAAGGATTTTCCTACGGCTACACCTTC.

This clonotype was detected only once. The gene calls are TRBV12-3 or TRBV12-4 and TRBJ1-2, with 8 nucleotides matching TRBD1. The CDR3 has 15 residues. Trimming at V came to 5 bases and at J to 7 bases, leaving 12 bases not matched to a gene. The CDR3 DNA is TGTGCCAGCAGTCATTCTGGAGGACAGGGAGTTGGCTACACCTTC. Protein product: CASSHSGGQGVGYTF.

The gene calls are TRBV20-1 and TRBJ2-3; 7 bases fit TRBD1. V lost 6 bases, J lost 6 bases, and 18 bases stayed unmatched. From germline, CDR1 is DFQATT and CDR2 SNEGSKA (reference sequence). CDR3 size: 16 residues. This CDR3 is CSANNKGAGQRDTQYF. The DNA of the CDR3 is TGCAGTGCGAATAACAAGGGGGCGGGCCAACGGGATACGCAGTATTTT.

In its sample, this clonotype was seen a few times. The gene calls are TRBV20-1 and TRBJ1-5, with 10 bases matching TRBD1. This CDR3 has 16 residues. Germline assignment: CDR1 DFQATT and CDR2 SNEGSKA (reference sequence). V shed 5 bases and J 4 bases; nucleotides not matched to a gene: 11. CDR3 in DNA: TGCAGTGCTCGCCGTCGGGGGACAGGGGTTAATCAGCCCCAGCATTTT. Translation gives CSARRRGTGVNQPQHF.